This passage covers 22 T cell receptor beta chains from one sample sequenced in a study of CD8 T cells in Susac syndrome. Random hexamers primed reverse transcription of roughly 0.5 to 1 ug RNA. TCRdb passed the immunoSEQ multiplex PCR reads through MiXCR, listing each CDR3 protein once. The profile covers under 90,000 distinct CDR3 sequences, with around 93% appearing a single time and around 0.52% taken by the ten largest. The specimen was CD4+ T cells from PBMCs. The receptor set was obtained from a human donor with Susac syndrome.

The chain is built from TRBV2 and TRBJ2-7; D assignment may be TRBD1 or TRBD2 (5 bases each). The CDR3 covers 15 residues. The germline CDR1 and CDR2 sequences are SNHLY and FYNNEI. V was pared by 8 bases and J by 3 bases, with 20 bases between. For the CDR3, the DNA is TGTGCCAGCCTCGCCAGGGAGAATGGGATCTACGAGCAGTACTTC. It yields the protein CASLARENGIYEQYF.

V and J are TRBV7-2 and TRBJ2-3; D not resolved. The CDR3 runs to 14 residues. V lost 1 base to trimming and J lost 4 bases, with 9 bases between them. Germline V gene sequence: CDR1 SGHTA, CDR2 FQGNSA. CDR3 loop: CASSLVIGPDTQYF. The CDR3 DNA sequence: TGTGCCAGCAGCTTAGTTATAGGGCCAGATACGCAGTATTTT. Full variable domain (missing parts from reference TRBV7-2 and TRBJ2-3): GAGVSQSPSNKVTEKGKDVELRCDPISGHTALYWYRQSLGQGLEFLIYFQGNSAPDKSGLPSDRFSAERTGGSVSTLTIQRTQQEDSAVYLCASSLVIGPDTQYFGPGTRLTVL.

This chain links TRBV14 with TRBJ2-1; 13 positions match TRBD2. Unmatched junction bases numbered 10, after V lost 5 bases and J lost 6 bases. This CDR3 comprises 17 residues. CDR1 and CDR2 (germline): SGHDN, FVKESK. CDR3 loop: CASSSRLAGGQSNEQFF. In DNA, the CDR3 is TGTGCCAGCAGCTCCAGACTAGCGGGAGGCCAGTCCAATGAGCAGTTCTTC.

The chain carries TRBV6-6 and TRBJ2-7; D unclear. Germline CDR1 and CDR2: MNHNY and SVGAGI (reference sequence). V was clipped by 10 bases and J by 2 bases, with 15 bases between them. The CDR3 totals 13 residues. CDR3 sequence: CATQRSTAYEQYF. As DNA, the CDR3 is TGTGCCACCCAAAGGAGCACAGCCTACGAGCAGTACTTC.

This clonotype has just a few counts. V gene TRBV18 combines with J gene TRBJ2-7; 10 bases are a match to TRBD2. Germline-derived CDR1 and CDR2 are KGHSH and LQKENI. This CDR3 contains 16 residues. Trimming at V came to 4 bases and at J to 0 bases, leaving 6 bases not matched to a gene. The CDR3 loop reads CASSLAGGSLSYEQYF. The CDR3 bases are TGTGCCAGCTCACTAGCGGGGGGATCTCTCTCCTACGAGCAGTACTTC.

V is TRBV2 and J is TRBJ2-5; D is perhaps TRBD2 (7 bases). The CDR3 extends over 17 amino acids. The V gene lost 6 bases and the J gene lost 4 bases, with 24 bases spanning the gap. CDR1 SNHLY and CDR2 FYNNEI come from the germline V gene. CDR3 DNA: TGTGCCAGCAGGAATGGTACGGGGGGCCTTAGTCGAGAGACCCAGTACTTC. It codes for CASRNGTGGLSRETQYF.

This chain joins TRBV9 and TRBJ1-4; D perhaps matches TRBD1 (6 bases). The CDR3 spans 15 residues. CDR1 SGDLS and CDR2 YYNGEE come from the germline V gene. V was trimmed by 2 bases and J by 3 bases, leaving 11 bases between them. The CDR3 spells CASSVLTGSNEKLFF. In DNA, the CDR3 is TGTGCCAGCAGCGTTTTGACAGGATCTAATGAAAAACTGTTTTTT.

The chain recombines TRBV6-5 with TRBJ2-7; 8 positions match TRBD2. Germline CDR1 and CDR2: MNHEY and SVGAGI. There are 15 residues in the CDR3. Trimming removed 3 bases from V and 0 bases from J; junction bases left unmatched: 4. CDR3 residues: CASSYGAGGSYEQYF. CDR3 bases: TGTGCCAGCAGTTATGGGGCGGGAGGCTCCTACGAGCAGTACTTC.

The rearrangement uses TRBV12-3 or TRBV12-4 and TRBJ1-5; TRBD1 might be the D (5 bases). V was trimmed by 7 bases and J by 5 bases, leaving 9 bases between them. The CDR3 is 12 amino acids. CDR3 sequence reads: CASNDRYQPQHF. CDR3 sequence (DNA): TGTGCCAGCAACGACAGATATCAGCCCCAGCATTTT.

This chain joins TRBV15 and TRBJ2-6, with unresolved D. Trimming removed 4 bases at V and 0 bases at J, with 7 bases between. Germline CDR1 reads LNHNV; CDR2 reads YYDKDF (reference sequence). The CDR3 sequence is 15 residues long. The CDR3 DNA is TGTGCCACCAGCATTGAACTCTCTGGGGCCAACGTCCTGACTTTC. Translated, it gives CATSIELSGANVLTF.

The gene calls are TRBV19 and TRBJ2-7, with D perhaps matching TRBD2 (5 bases). Germline V gene lookup returns CDR1 LNHDA and CDR2 SQIVND (reference sequence). The V end lost 0 bases, the J end lost 0 bases, and 12 bases lay between the germline ends. This CDR3 region has 16 residues. The chain's CDR3 is CASSIDPRGSSYEQYF. As DNA, the CDR3 is TGTGCCAGTAGTATAGATCCGCGAGGGAGCTCCTACGAGCAGTACTTC.

The chain uses TRBV30 and TRBJ1-1, with D tentatively TRBD1 (5 bases). The germline gives CDR1 GTSNPN, CDR2 SVGIG (reference sequence). The CDR3 is 13 residues long. The V and J ends lost 6 bases and 0 bases respectively, with 11 bases between them. The CDR3 region has the DNA TGTGCCTGTCGGGAGGGGTTGAACACTGAAGCTTTCTTT. This translates into CACREGLNTEAFF.

The chain couples TRBV6-5 to TRBJ1-1; D ambiguous. V shed 8 bases and J shed 3 bases, with 13 bases lying between them. The CDR3 is 13 amino acids. Per germline, CDR1 MNHEY and CDR2 SVGAGI. The CDR3 region has the DNA TGTGCCAGCTTTCCGGATGGGTACACTGAAGCTTTCTTT. Amino acids: CASFPDGYTEAFF.

V is TRBV19 and J is TRBJ2-7; no clear D gene. CDR3 length equals 14 residues. CDR1 and CDR2 (germline): LNHDA, SQIVND (reference sequence). Trimming pared 6 bases from V and 0 bases from J, leaving 12 bases between. CDR3 coding DNA: TGTGCCAGTAGCCGACCGGGCAGCTCCTACGAGCAGTACTTC. This codes for CASSRPGSSYEQYF.

The CDR3 bases are TGCGCCAGCAGCCAAGTTAAGCTAGCGGGAGGTGGGAGGTCAGAGACCCAGTACTTC. Amino acids: CASSQVKLAGGGRSETQYF. The chain carries TRBV4-3 and TRBJ2-5; TRBD2 matches 11 bases. The CDR3 consists of 19 residues. V was clipped by 1 base and J by 4 bases; unmatched bases: 14. The germline gives CDR1 LGHNA, CDR2 YSLEER.

V is TRBV5-1 and J is TRBJ2-5; no clear D. This CDR3 comprises 12 residues. Germline CDR1 SGHRS, CDR2 YFSETQ. V lost 4 bases and J 5 bases, leaving 9 bases between the germline ends. The CDR3 region is CASSESLETQYF. As DNA, the CDR3 is TGCGCCAGCAGCGAAAGTCTCGAGACCCAGTACTTC.

The chain links TRBV7-9 to TRBJ1-1; D is unclear. CDR1 SEHNR and CDR2 FQNEAQ come from the germline V gene (reference sequence). The CDR3 has 14 amino acids. V shed 1 base and J shed 0 bases, with 6 bases lying between them. This chain's CDR3 is CASSLETLNTEAFF. CDR3 sequence (DNA): TGTGCCAGCAGCTTAGAAACGCTGAACACTGAAGCTTTCTTT.

The chain has TRBV4-1 and TRBJ2-5, with 10 bases matching TRBD2. Germline loops: CDR1 MGHRA, CDR2 YSYEKL. This CDR3 is 17 amino acids long. J was trimmed by 4 bases and V by 1 base; bases with no gene match: 9. CDR3 in DNA: TGCGCCAGCAGCCAAGTTCTAGCGGGGGCGGAGGGAGAGACCCAGTACTTC. This gives the protein CASSQVLAGAEGETQYF.

The gene calls are TRBV7-6 and TRBJ2-5; D unresolved. Trimming pared 1 base from V and 1 base from J, leaving 10 bases between. The CDR3 spans 15 residues. The germline V gene has CDR1 SGHVS and CDR2 FNYEAQ. The CDR3 DNA is TGTGCCAGCAGCTTAGATTTTAGAAGCCAAGAGACCCAGTACTTC. It translates to CASSLDFRSQETQYF.

The chain combines TRBV12-5 with TRBJ2-7; D unresolved. The CDR3 extends over 12 amino acids. Trimming took off 1 base at V and 4 bases at J, with 5 bases between the two ends. Germline values: CDR1 LGHNT, CDR2 FRNRAP. The CDR3: CASGLGEYEQYF. For the CDR3, the DNA is TGTGCTAGTGGTTTGGGAGAGTACGAGCAGTACTTC.

Comments on this clonotype: The junction and the germline gene differ at one end; a read error may be behind it. The V and J genes are TRBV3-1 and TRBJ2-1, with 10 bases lining up with TRBD2. This CDR3 is built from 13 residues. Germline lookup yields CDR1 LGHDT and CDR2 YNNKEL (reference sequence). CDR3: CASSQDPSGSGLF. The CDR3 DNA is TGTGCCAGCAGCCAAGACCCTAGCGGGAGTGGGCTCTTC.

The rearrangement joins TRBV6-2 or TRBV6-3 to TRBJ2-4; no definite D call. The germline V and J ends were trimmed by 5 bases and 9 bases, with 17 bases remaining between them. The CDR3 contains 14 residues. The germline V gene has CDR1 MNHEY and CDR2 SVGEGT. CDR3 loop: CASSTNRGHGIQYF. CDR3 bases: TGTGCCAGCAGTACAAACCGAGGTCACGGCATTCAGTACTTC.